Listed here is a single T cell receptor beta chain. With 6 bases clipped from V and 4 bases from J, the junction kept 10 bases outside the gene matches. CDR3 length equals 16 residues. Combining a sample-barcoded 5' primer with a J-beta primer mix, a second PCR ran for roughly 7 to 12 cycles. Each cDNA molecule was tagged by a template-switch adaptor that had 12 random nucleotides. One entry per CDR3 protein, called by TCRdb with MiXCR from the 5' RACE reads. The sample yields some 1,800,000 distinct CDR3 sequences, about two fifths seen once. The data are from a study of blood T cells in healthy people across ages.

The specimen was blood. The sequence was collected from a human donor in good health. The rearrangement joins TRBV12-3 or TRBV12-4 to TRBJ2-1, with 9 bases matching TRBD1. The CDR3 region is CASRSTGTGRYNEQFF. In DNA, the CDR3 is TGTGCCAGCAGATCAACCGGGACAGGGAGATACAATGAGCAGTTCTTC.